These T cell receptor beta chains were read from a single sample in a study of T cell responses to AZD1222 COVID-19 vaccine. The protocol was immunoSEQ multiplex PCR, while the TCRdb copy is restricted to in-frame clones and leaves out a portion. The table includes tens of thousands of clones, around 85% detected once. The material was peripheral blood, obtained on day 0 of AZD1222 vaccination. The receptor source for this set is an adult in good health. Both conserved end residues are trimmed from each CDR3. The order of the fields is CDR3 length, V gene, J gene, CDR3 protein.

14	TRBV4-2	TRBJ2-7	ASSQDGTGLNYEQY
13	TRBV5-1	TRBJ2-3	ASSPDRDPTDTQY
11	TRBV10-1	TRBJ1-1	ASSESGNTEAF
13	TRBV5-4	TRBJ2-7	ASSLVGPSSYEQY
14	TRBV15	TRBJ2-3	ATSRGSRGDTDTQY
13	TRBV5-1	TRBJ2-3	ASSLEARTTDTQY
14	TRBV5-1	TRBJ2-1	ASREGGVSSYNEQF
12	TRBV19	TRBJ1-2	ATRIRDRAYGYT
11	TRBV30	TRBJ1-1	ARDRQGNTEAF
10	TRBV25-1	TRBJ1-2	ASSESNYGYT
11	TRBV12-3/TRBV12-4	TRBJ2-3	ASSFTGRDTQY
10	TRBV6-1	TRBJ2-7	ASSEGPLEQY
12	TRBV19	TRBJ1-1	ASSIVGGKTEAF
13	TRBV5-4	TRBJ1-1	ASSSGDRQNTEAF
13	TRBV7-2	TRBJ1-1	ASSLSPGGNTEAF
12	TRBV7-9	TRBJ2-1	ASSPRGLSDEQF
11	TRBV7-9	TRBJ1-4	ASSFGNNEKLF
13	TRBV10-1	TRBJ2-7	ASSEPGTVSYEQY
14	TRBV11-2	TRBJ1-2	ASSLARDRALPGYT
13	TRBV4-2	TRBJ2-7	ASSQDQDVGYEQY
19	TRBV5-1	TRBJ2-1	ASSVPTSPRTGGPYDDEQF
12	TRBV7-9	TRBJ1-4	ASSLGGVKEKLF
11	TRBV7-6	TRBJ2-7	ASSLGRGYEQY
13	TRBV6-2/TRBV6-3	TRBJ2-2	ASSYRAGAAGELF
11	TRBV12-3/TRBV12-4	TRBJ1-5	ASSWRPDQPQH
11	TRBV5-1	TRBJ2-7	ASSSGGGAEQY
15	TRBV13	TRBJ2-1	ASSLKSGQPGYNEQF
14	TRBV7-6	TRBJ2-1	ASSGVAGTSYNEQF
14	TRBV14	TRBJ2-3	ASSPLAGVSTDTQY
14	TRBV27	TRBJ2-3	ASRIGASMSTDTQY
13	TRBV4-1	TRBJ2-3	ASSQDGRAEDTQY
12	TRBV27	TRBJ1-1	ASSLGTGRTEAF
13	TRBV10-3	TRBJ1-1	AITDRGGRNTEAF
13	TRBV6-5	TRBJ2-7	ASSYAGDRAYEQY
10	TRBV29-1	TRBJ1-2	SVEGGIYGYT
14	TRBV27	TRBJ1-1	ASSTRRMDEKDEAF
12	TRBV6-4	TRBJ2-1	ASSSGTRMDEQF
9	TRBV20-1	TRBJ1-1	SARDIPEAF
13	TRBV27	TRBJ2-7	ASSAWTGVSYEQY
10	TRBV6-5	TRBJ1-2	ASSFDSYGYT
14	TRBV7-8	TRBJ1-3	ASSPRTEFSGNTIY